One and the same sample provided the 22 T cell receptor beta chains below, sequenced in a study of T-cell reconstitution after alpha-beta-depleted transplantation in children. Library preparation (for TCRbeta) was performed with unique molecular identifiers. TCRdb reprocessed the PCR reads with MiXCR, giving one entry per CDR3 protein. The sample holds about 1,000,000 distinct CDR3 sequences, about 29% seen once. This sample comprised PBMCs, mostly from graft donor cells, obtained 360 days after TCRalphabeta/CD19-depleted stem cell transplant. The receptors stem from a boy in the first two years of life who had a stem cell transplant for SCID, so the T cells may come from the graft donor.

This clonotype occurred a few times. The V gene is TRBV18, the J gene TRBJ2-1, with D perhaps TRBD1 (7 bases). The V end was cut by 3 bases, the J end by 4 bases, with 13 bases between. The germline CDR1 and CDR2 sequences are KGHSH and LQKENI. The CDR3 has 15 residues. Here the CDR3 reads CASSPRRDSYNEQFF. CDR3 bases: TGTGCCAGCTCACCCAGGCGGGACAGTTACAATGAGCAGTTCTTC.

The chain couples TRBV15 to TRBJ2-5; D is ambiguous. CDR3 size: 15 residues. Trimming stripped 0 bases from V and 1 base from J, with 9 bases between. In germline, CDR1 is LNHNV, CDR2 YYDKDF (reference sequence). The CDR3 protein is CATSREDGPQETQYF. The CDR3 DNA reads TGTGCCACCAGCAGAGAGGACGGGCCCCAAGAGACCCAGTACTTC.

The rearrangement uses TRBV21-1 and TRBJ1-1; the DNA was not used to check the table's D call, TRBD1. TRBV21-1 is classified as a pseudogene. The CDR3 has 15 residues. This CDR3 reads CASSSVGRGWTEAFF. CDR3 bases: TGTGCCAGCAGCAGTGTGGGACGGGGGTGGACTGAAGCTTTCTTT.

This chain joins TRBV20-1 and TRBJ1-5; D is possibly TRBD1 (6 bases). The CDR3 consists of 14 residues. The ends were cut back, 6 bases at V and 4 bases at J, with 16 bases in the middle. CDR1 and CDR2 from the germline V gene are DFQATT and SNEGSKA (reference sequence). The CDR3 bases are TGCAGTGCCAGGTTCGGGGGCGCGAATCAGCCCCAGCATTTT. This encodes CSARFGGANQPQHF.

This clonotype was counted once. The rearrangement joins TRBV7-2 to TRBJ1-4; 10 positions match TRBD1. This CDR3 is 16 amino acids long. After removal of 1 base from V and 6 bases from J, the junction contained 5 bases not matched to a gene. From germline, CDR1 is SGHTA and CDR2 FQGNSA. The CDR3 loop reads CASSLGGQGRDEKLFF. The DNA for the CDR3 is TGTGCCAGCAGCTTAGGGGGACAGGGGCGGGATGAAAAACTGTTTTTT.

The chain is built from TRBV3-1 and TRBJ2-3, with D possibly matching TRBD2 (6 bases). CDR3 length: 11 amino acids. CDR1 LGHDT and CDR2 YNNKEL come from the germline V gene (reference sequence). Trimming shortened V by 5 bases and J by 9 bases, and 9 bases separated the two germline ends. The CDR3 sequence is CASSGSGTQYF. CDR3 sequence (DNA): TGTGCCAGCAGCGGGAGCGGGACGCAGTATTTT.

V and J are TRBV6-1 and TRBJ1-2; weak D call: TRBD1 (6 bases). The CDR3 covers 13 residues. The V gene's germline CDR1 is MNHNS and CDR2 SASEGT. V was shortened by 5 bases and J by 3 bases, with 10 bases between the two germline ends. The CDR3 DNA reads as TGTGCCAGCAGTCGCTCAGGGGACTATGGCTACACCTTC. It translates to CASSRSGDYGYTF.

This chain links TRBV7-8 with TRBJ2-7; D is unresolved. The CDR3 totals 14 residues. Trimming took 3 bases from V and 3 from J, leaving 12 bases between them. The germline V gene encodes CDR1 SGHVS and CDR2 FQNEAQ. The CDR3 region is CASSLRTHYYEQYF. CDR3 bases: TGTGCCAGCAGCTTGCGGACCCACTACTACGAGCAGTACTTC.

The CDR3 region has the DNA TGTGCCAGCAGCTTAAAGGGCGGGACAAATAATGAGCAGTTCTTC. Translating gives CASSLKGGTNNEQFF. This sequence joins TRBV7-3 and TRBJ2-1; D could derive from TRBD1 or TRBD2 (6 bases each). V lost 1 base and J lost 7, with 14 bases in between. The germline CDR1 and CDR2 sequences are SGHTA and FQGTGA. The CDR3 length is 15 residues.

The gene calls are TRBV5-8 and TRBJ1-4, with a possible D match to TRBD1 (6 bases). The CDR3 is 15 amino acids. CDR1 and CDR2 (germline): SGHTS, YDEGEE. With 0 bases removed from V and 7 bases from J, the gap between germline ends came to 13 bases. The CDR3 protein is CASSLGGLGGEKLFF. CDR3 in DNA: TGTGCCAGCAGCTTGGGCGGTCTAGGGGGTGAAAAACTGTTTTTT.

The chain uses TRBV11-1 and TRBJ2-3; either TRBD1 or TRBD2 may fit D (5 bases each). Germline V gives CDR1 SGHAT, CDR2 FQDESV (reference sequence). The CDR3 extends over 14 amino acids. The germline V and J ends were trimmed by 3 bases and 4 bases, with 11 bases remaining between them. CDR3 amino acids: CASSFDWGPDTQYF. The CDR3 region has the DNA TGTGCCAGCAGCTTCGACTGGGGACCAGATACGCAGTATTTT.

CDR3: CASGFLASSYNEQFF. CDR3 DNA sequence: TGTGCCAGTGGTTTCCTAGCTAGCTCCTACAATGAGCAGTTCTTC. The chain employs TRBV19 and TRBJ2-1; perhaps TRBD2 as D (5 bases). Deletions cut 8 bases from V and 0 bases from J, with 14 bases between. The CDR3 covers 15 residues. Germline CDR1 is LNHDA and CDR2 is SQIVND (reference sequence).

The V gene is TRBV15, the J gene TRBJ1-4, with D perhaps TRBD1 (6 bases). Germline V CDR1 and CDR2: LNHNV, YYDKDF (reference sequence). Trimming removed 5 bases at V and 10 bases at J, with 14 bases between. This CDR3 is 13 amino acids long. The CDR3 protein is CATSRRGRGKLFF. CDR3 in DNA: TGTGCCACCAGCCGCCGGGGCAGGGGAAAACTGTTTTTT.

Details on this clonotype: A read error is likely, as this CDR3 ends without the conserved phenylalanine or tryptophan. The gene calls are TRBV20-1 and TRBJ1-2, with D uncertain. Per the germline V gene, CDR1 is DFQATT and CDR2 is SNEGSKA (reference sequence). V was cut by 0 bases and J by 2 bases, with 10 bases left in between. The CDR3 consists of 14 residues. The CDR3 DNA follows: TGCAGTGCTAGAGATATAGTCAGAAACTATGGCTACACCGTC. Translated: CSARDIVRNYGYTV.

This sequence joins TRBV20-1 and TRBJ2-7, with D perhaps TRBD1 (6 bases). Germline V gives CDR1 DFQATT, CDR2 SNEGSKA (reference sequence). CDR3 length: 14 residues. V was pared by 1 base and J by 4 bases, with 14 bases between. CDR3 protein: CSARGGQMFYEQYF. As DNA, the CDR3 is TGCAGTGCTAGAGGGGGGCAGATGTTTTACGAGCAGTACTTC.

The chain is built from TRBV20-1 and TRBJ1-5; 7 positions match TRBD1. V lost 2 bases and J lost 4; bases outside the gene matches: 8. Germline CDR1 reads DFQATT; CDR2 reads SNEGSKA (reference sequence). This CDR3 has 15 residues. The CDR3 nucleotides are TGCAGTGCTAGATCCCAGGGGGGGAGGAATCAGCCCCAGCATTTT. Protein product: CSARSQGGRNQPQHF.

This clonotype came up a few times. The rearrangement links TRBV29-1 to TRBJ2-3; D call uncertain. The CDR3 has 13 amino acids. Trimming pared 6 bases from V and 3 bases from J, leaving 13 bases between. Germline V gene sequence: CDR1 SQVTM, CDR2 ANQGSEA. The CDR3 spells CSVRRVGTDTQYF. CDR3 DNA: TGCAGCGTCCGCCGGGTGGGGACAGATACGCAGTATTTT.

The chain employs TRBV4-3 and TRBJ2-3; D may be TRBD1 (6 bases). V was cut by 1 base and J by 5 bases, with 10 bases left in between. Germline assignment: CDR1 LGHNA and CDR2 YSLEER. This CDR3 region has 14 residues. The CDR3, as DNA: TGCGCCAGCAGCCAAGGGGGGCCGGGAGATACGCAGTATTTT. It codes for CASSQGGPGDTQYF.

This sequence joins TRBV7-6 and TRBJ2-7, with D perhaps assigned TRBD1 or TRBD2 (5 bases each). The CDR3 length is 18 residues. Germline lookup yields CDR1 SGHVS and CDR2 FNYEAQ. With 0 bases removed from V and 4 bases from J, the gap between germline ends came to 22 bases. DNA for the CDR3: TGTGCCAGCAGCTTAGCTAGACCGGGCCCACTGTGGGGGTACGAGCAGTACTTC. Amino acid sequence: CASSLARPGPLWGYEQYF.

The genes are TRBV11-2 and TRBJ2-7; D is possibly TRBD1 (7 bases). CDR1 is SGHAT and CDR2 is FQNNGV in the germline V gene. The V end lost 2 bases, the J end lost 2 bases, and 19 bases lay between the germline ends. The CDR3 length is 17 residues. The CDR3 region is CASSLSFGQGGPYEQYF. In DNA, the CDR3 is TGTGCCAGCAGCTTATCTTTCGGCCAGGGGGGACCCTACGAGCAGTACTTC.

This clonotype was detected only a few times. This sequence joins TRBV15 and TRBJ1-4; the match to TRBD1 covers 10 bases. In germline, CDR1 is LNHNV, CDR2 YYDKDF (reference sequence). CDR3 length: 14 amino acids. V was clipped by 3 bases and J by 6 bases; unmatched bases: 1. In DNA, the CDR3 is TGTGCCACCAGCAGGGACAGGGGGGATGAAAAACTGTTTTTT. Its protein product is CATSRDRGDEKLFF.

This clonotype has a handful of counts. The CDR3, as DNA: TGCGCCAGCAGCCAAGAAGAGTGGAGCTACGAGCAGTACTTC. This translates into CASSQEEWSYEQYF. V usage is TRBV4-1 and J usage is TRBJ2-7; D is uncertain. This CDR3 is 14 amino acids long. Trimming left V 0 bases short and J 3 bases short, with 9 bases between. CDR1 and CDR2 from the germline V gene are MGHRA and YSYEKL.